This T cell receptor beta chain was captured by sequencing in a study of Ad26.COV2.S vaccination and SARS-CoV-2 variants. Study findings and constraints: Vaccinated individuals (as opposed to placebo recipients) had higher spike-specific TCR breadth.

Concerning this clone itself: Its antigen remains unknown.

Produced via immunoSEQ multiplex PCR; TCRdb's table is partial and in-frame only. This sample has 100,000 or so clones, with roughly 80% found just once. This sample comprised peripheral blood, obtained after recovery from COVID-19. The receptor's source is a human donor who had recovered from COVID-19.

The CDR3 here is CASSLAGNQPQHF. CDR3 nucleotide sequence: TGTGCCAGCAGCCTAGCCGGGAATCAGCCCCAGCATTTT. The gene calls are TRBV12-3 or TRBV12-4 and TRBJ1-5; no firm D call. V lost 6 bases and J lost 4, with 10 bases in between. The CDR3 loop spans 13 amino acids.